A selection of T cell receptor beta chains follows, all from one sample in a study of blood T cell repertoires in COVID-19. Here immunoSEQ multiplex PCR was the method, and the copy in TCRdb shows in-frame clones only, minus some. The data contain about 130,000 clones, about four fifths of them singletons. The sequencing input was peripheral blood. The receptors shown here come from a man in his 60s with acute or convalescent COVID-19. Both conserved end residues are part of each CDR3. Fields, in order: V gene, J gene, clone size, D gene, CDR3 protein, CDR3 DNA. D genes are given only for firm matches. Size is omitted from some rows. Given values are once, few, many or a class for expanded clones.

TRBV19	TRBJ1-5	.	.	CASSARIGQVNQPQHF	TGTGCCAGTAGTGCGCGAATAGGACAAGTCAATCAGCCCCAGCATTTT
TRBV3-1/TRBV3-2	TRBJ1-1	.	.	CASSRGGIYTEAFF	TGTGCCAGCAGTCGCGGCGGGATCTACACTGAAGCTTTCTTT
TRBV12-3/TRBV12-4	TRBJ2-3	.	.	CASRQGTDTQYF	TGTGCCAGCCGACAGGGCACAGATACGCAGTATTTT
TRBV29-1	TRBJ1-5	few	.	CSVGGSGSNQPQHF	TGCAGCGTTGGGGGATCGGGGAGCAATCAGCCCCAGCATTTT
TRBV28	TRBJ1-2	once	.	CASSLSGNYGYTF	TGTGCCAGCAGTTTATCGGGTAACTATGGCTACACCTTC
TRBV28	TRBJ1-5	.	.	CASSSGSSNQPQHF	TGTGCCAGCAGTTCCGGGAGTAGCAATCAGCCCCAGCATTTT
TRBV30	TRBJ2-7	once	TRBD1	CAWSGSRGLEQYF	TGTGCCTGGAGTGGTTCCAGGGGGCTCGAGCAGTACTTC
TRBV7-8	TRBJ2-1	once	.	CASRAGPYNEQFF	TGTGCCAGCAGGGCGGGGCCCTACAATGAGCAGTTCTTC
TRBV28	TRBJ2-7	.	TRBD2	CASSFKRGTSGKRVSYEQYF	TGTGCCAGCAGTTTCAAAAGGGGGACTAGCGGGAAAAGGGTGTCCTACGAGCAGTACTTC
TRBV4-1	TRBJ1-5	few	.	CASRIDYGGNFGPQHF	TGCGCCAGCAGAATCGATTACGGGGGGAACTTCGGCCCCCAGCATTTT
TRBV28	TRBJ2-7	once	TRBD2	CASRPGLAFEQYF	TGTGCCAGCAGACCGGGACTAGCCTTCGAGCAGTACTTC
TRBV14	TRBJ2-2	.	TRBD1	CASRTRDRTGELFF	TGTGCCAGCAGGACCCGGGACAGAACCGGGGAGCTGTTTTTT
TRBV5-5	TRBJ1-1	.	.	CASSLWHSNTEAFF	TGTGCCAGCAGCTTGTGGCATTCGAACACTGAAGCTTTCTTT
TRBV28	TRBJ2-5	.	TRBD1	CASSSPPGDRGRETQYF	TGTGCCAGCAGTTCACCTCCCGGGGACAGGGGACGGGAGACCCAGTACTTC
TRBV2	TRBJ2-7	.	TRBD1	CASKNRGSEYF	TGTGCCAGTAAAAACAGGGGGTCGGAGTACTTC
TRBV5-4	TRBJ1-2	.	.	CASSSTNYGYTF	TGTGCCAGCAGCTCCACTAACTATGGCTACACCTTC
TRBV28	TRBJ2-3	.	TRBD2	CASNRGRGGNTQYF	TGTGCCAGCAATCGGGGCCGGGGGGGAAATACGCAGTATTTT
TRBV24-1	TRBJ1-5	.	.	CATSDSSGGSNQPQHF	TGTGCCACCAGTGATTCCTCGGGAGGGAGCAATCAGCCCCAGCATTTT
TRBV9	TRBJ1-1	.	.	CASSVVDAAEAFF	TGTGCCAGCAGCGTAGTCGATGCGGCGGAAGCTTTCTTT
TRBV28	TRBJ1-1	once	.	CASTSAGPTEAFF	TGTGCCAGCACGTCCGCCGGTCCCACTGAAGCTTTCTTT
TRBV5-1	TRBJ2-2	.	.	CASTQGGSTGELFF	TGCGCCAGCACGCAGGGGGGTTCCACCGGGGAGCTGTTTTTT
TRBV18	TRBJ1-1	many	TRBD1	CASSPGTGNEAFF	TGTGCCAGCTCACCTGGGACAGGGAATGAAGCTTTCTTT
TRBV5-4	TRBJ1-2	.	.	CASSLRGYGGYTF	TGTGCCAGCAGCTTGAGGGGGTACGGTGGCTACACCTTC
TRBV6-5	TRBJ2-5	.	TRBD2	CASNPSGLASVAQYF	TGTGCCAGCAACCCCTCTGGACTAGCGTCGGTGGCCCAGTACTTC
TRBV30	TRBJ1-3	.	.	CAWSGKGIAGNTIYF	TGTGCCTGGAGTGGCAAGGGGATTGCAGGAAACACCATATATTTT
TRBV28	TRBJ2-3	few	TRBD2	CASSLWRERGATQYF	TGTGCCAGCAGTTTATGGCGGGAGAGGGGCGCTACGCAGTATTTT
TRBV29-1	TRBJ2-7	.	.	CSVDRGSNEQYF	TGCAGCGTTGACCGCGGGTCGAACGAGCAGTACTTC
TRBV28	TRBJ2-7	medium-sized	TRBD2	CASSLLMGRMGTSLDEQYF	TGTGCCAGCAGTTTACTCATGGGCAGAATGGGGACTAGCCTCGACGAGCAGTACTTC
TRBV24-1	TRBJ1-2	.	.	CATQVEGYTF	TGTGCCACCCAAGTGGAGGGCTACACCTTC
TRBV19	TRBJ2-7	.	.	CASSPWTDSYEQYF	TGTGCCAGTAGTCCTTGGACAGACTCCTACGAGCAGTACTTC
TRBV9	TRBJ2-2	.	TRBD2	CASSVGLAATGELFF	TGTGCCAGCAGCGTAGGACTAGCAGCAACCGGGGAGCTGTTTTTT
TRBV5-4	TRBJ1-6	.	TRBD1	CASSLTGQGDSPLHF	TGTGCCAGCAGCTTGACAGGACAGGGGGATTCACCCCTCCACTTT
TRBV3-1/TRBV3-2	TRBJ2-2	.	TRBD1	CASSLGTGGANTGELFF	TGTGCCAGCAGCCTAGGGACAGGGGGCGCGAACACCGGGGAGCTGTTTTTT
TRBV4-2	TRBJ1-2	.	.	CASSQEPGANYGYTF	TGTGCCAGCAGCCAAGAACCGGGAGCTAACTATGGCTACACCTTC
TRBV28	TRBJ1-1	once	.	CASSWGGVTEAFF	TGTGCCAGCAGTTGGGGGGGTGTCACTGAAGCTTTCTTT
TRBV9	TRBJ1-1	.	TRBD1	CASSVGQGSTEAFF	TGTGCCAGCAGCGTAGGACAGGGAAGCACTGAAGCTTTCTTT
TRBV20-1	TRBJ1-2	.	.	CSAQVNYGYTF	TGCAGCGCCCAGGTTAACTATGGCTACACCTTC
TRBV7-3	TRBJ1-1	.	.	CASSLERGDTEAFF	TGTGCCAGCAGCTTAGAGAGAGGAGACACTGAAGCTTTCTTT
TRBV5-8	TRBJ2-1	.	TRBD1	CASSGGTGRFEQFF	TGTGCCAGCAGCGGTGGGACAGGGAGGTTTGAGCAGTTCTTC
TRBV9	TRBJ2-3	.	TRBD2	CASTRSGGSTDTQYF	TGTGCCAGCACCCGTTCCGGGGGGAGCACAGATACGCAGTATTTT
TRBV14	TRBJ2-3	.	.	CASSQLSLSADTQYF	TGTGCCAGCAGCCAACTTTCTCTCTCGGCAGATACGCAGTATTTT
TRBV28	TRBJ1-2	.	TRBD1	CASSSPPGQGNYGYTF	TGTGCCAGCAGTTCCCCACCCGGACAGGGCAACTATGGCTACACCTTC
TRBV5-4	TRBJ2-3	once	TRBD1	CASSLVGQGARSTDTQYF	TGTGCCAGCAGCTTGGTGGGACAGGGGGCGCGGAGCACAGATACGCAGTATTTT
TRBV6-5	TRBJ2-5	.	.	CASSISAMAQYF	TGTGCCAGCAGTATTTCCGCGATGGCCCAGTACTTC
TRBV2	TRBJ1-5	.	.	CASRDKGVEGNQPQHF	TGTGCCAGCAGGGATAAGGGGGTTGAGGGCAATCAGCCCCAGCATTTT
TRBV7-2	TRBJ2-7	once	.	CASSFDRPSYEQYF	TGTGCCAGCAGCTTCGACAGGCCCTCCTACGAGCAGTACTTC
TRBV19	TRBJ2-5	once	TRBD2	CASSIGPSGERETQYF	TGTGCCAGTAGTATAGGCCCTAGCGGGGAACGGGAGACCCAGTACTTC
TRBV11-2	TRBJ1-6	.	TRBD1	CASSPGQGANSPLHF	TGTGCCAGCAGCCCTGGACAGGGGGCCAATTCACCCCTCCACTTT
TRBV7-2	TRBJ1-1	.	TRBD1	CASSPGQGRTEAFF	TGTGCCAGCAGCCCGGGACAGGGTCGCACTGAAGCTTTCTTT
TRBV3-1/TRBV3-2	TRBJ1-4	.	TRBD1	CASSPVPGQGTTNEKLFF	TGTGCCAGCAGCCCCGTCCCGGGACAGGGAACAACTAATGAAAAACTGTTTTTT
TRBV3-1/TRBV3-2	TRBJ2-5	.	TRBD2	CASSQFSLAGGDVQETQYF	TGTGCCAGCAGCCAATTTTCGCTAGCGGGGGGGGACGTTCAAGAGACCCAGTACTTC
TRBV9	TRBJ2-1	.	TRBD1	CASSARTGTVHEQFF	TGTGCCAGCAGCGCCCGGACGGGGACAGTCCATGAGCAGTTCTTC
TRBV3-1/TRBV3-2	TRBJ2-7	.	.	CASSQGGGVYEQYF	TGTGCCAGCAGCCAAGGAGGAGGGGTCTACGAGCAGTACTTC
TRBV29-1	TRBJ1-5	.	.	CSVELSGNQPQHF	TGCAGCGTTGAACTCTCGGGCAATCAGCCCCAGCATTTT
TRBV27	TRBJ1-2	.	TRBD1	CASSSGTGGGYTF	TGTGCCAGCAGTTCCGGGACAGGGGGTGGCTACACCTTC
TRBV30	TRBJ2-1	.	TRBD1	CAWSVYGQGTYNEQFF	TGTGCCTGGAGTGTATATGGACAGGGGACCTACAATGAGCAGTTCTTC
TRBV7-9	TRBJ1-4	.	TRBD1	CASSLGDRGPVNEKLFF	TGTGCCAGCAGCTTAGGGGACAGGGGCCCTGTAAATGAAAAACTGTTTTTT
TRBV9	TRBJ2-3	.	TRBD2	CASSVGTSGTADTQYF	TGTGCCAGCAGCGTAGGGACTAGCGGGACGGCAGATACGCAGTATTTT
TRBV27	TRBJ2-7	once	TRBD2	CASSFSSGVSYEQYF	TGTGCCAGCAGTTTCTCTAGCGGGGTATCCTACGAGCAGTACTTC
TRBV4-1	TRBJ2-5	.	.	CASRRESGGEETQYF	TGCGCCAGCAGACGGGAGTCCGGCGGGGAAGAGACCCAGTACTTC